A single sample gave rise to the 10 T cell receptor beta chains below, sequenced in a study of memory CD4+ T cells and cytomegalovirus serostatus. Single viable CD3+CD4+CD8-CD45RO+ cells were sorted as the memory CD4+ T cells. The table came from immunoSEQ multiplex PCR; TCRdb's copy has only in-frame clones and leaves some out. The sample has tens of thousands of clones, 77% seen once. The sample consisted of memory CD4+ T cells from blood. The receptors were gathered from an adult in good health and CMV-seronegative.

The rearrangement uses TRBV7-9 and TRBJ2-2; a possible D gene is TRBD1 (5 bases). CDR3 length equals 16 residues. Germline loops: CDR1 SEHNR, CDR2 FQNEAQ (reference sequence). The V end was cut by 1 base, the J end by 7 bases, with 16 bases between. The CDR3 coding sequence is TGTGCCAGCAGCTTAGAAGGGGTCGGAAGTCACGGGGAGCTGTTTTTT. Translating gives CASSLEGVGSHGELFF.

The V call is TRBV19, the J call TRBJ2-2, with D uncertain. V was trimmed by 5 bases and J by 0 bases, leaving 16 bases between them. This CDR3 has 17 residues. The germline V gene has CDR1 LNHDA and CDR2 SQIVND (reference sequence). For the CDR3, the DNA is TGTGCCAGTAGTTTCCTATTGGGCCCCTCGAACACCGGGGAGCTGTTTTTT. Protein sequence: CASSFLLGPSNTGELFF.

The CDR3 here is CASSESWGTPKYEQYF. The DNA of the CDR3 is TGTGCCAGCAGTGAAAGTTGGGGCACCCCTAAATACGAGCAGTACTTC. The V gene is TRBV6-1, the J gene TRBJ2-7; a possible D gene is TRBD1 (5 bases). Germline V gives CDR1 MNHNS, CDR2 SASEGT. The CDR3 is made up of 16 amino acids. Trimming pared 2 bases from V and 4 bases from J, leaving 18 bases between.

The chain couples TRBV5-1 to TRBJ2-7; D unresolved. The germline V and J ends were trimmed by 0 bases and 0 bases, with 4 bases remaining between them. This CDR3 is 13 amino acids long. Per germline, CDR1 SGHRS and CDR2 YFSETQ. This chain's CDR3 is CASSLAFSYEQYF. The CDR3 DNA follows: TGCGCCAGCAGCTTGGCCTTCTCCTACGAGCAGTACTTC.

The chain combines TRBV5-4 with TRBJ2-7; no firm D call. V was pared by 5 bases and J by 2 bases, with 11 bases between. Germline V gene sequence: CDR1 SGHNT, CDR2 YYREEE (reference sequence). The CDR3 has 13 residues. CDR3 loop: CASRPPGTYEQYF. The CDR3 nucleotides are TGTGCCAGCAGGCCGCCAGGAACCTACGAGCAGTACTTC.

The rearrangement uses TRBV12-5 and TRBJ2-3, with TRBD1 matching over 9 bases. The CDR3 extends over 15 amino acids. V lost 5 bases and J lost 4; bases outside the gene matches: 7. Germline values: CDR1 LGHNT, CDR2 FRNRAP. Here the CDR3 reads CASGPGQGVADTQYF. CDR3 coding DNA: TGTGCTAGTGGTCCGGGACAGGGCGTTGCAGATACGCAGTATTTT.

The chain has TRBV6-1 and TRBJ1-5; 11 bases match TRBD1. V shed 5 bases and J 5 bases; nucleotides not matched to a gene: 5. Looked up from germline, CDR1 is MNHNS and CDR2 is SASEGT. The CDR3 consists of 15 residues. In nucleotides, the CDR3 is TGTGCCAGCAGTTGGACAGGGGGCGAGGATCAGCCCCAGCATTTT. Its translation: CASSWTGGEDQPQHF.

The chain has TRBV29-1 and TRBJ2-7; maybe TRBD1 (5 bases). This CDR3 comprises 11 residues. V was trimmed by 6 bases and J by 7 bases, leaving 13 bases between them. From germline, CDR1 is SQVTM and CDR2 ANQGSEA. The CDR3 bases are TGCAGCGTGCTCACAGGCTCGGAGCAGTACTTC. Amino acid sequence: CSVLTGSEQYF.

This clone was found once. This chain connects TRBV5-1 to TRBJ2-5; 9 bases match TRBD1. Germline-derived CDR1 and CDR2 are SGHRS and YFSETQ. V shed 2 bases and J 5 bases; nucleotides not matched to a gene: 7. The CDR3 has 15 amino acids. Written as DNA, the CDR3 is TGCGCCAGCAGCTTTAACAGGGGGCTAGGGGAGACCCAGTACTTC. Translated, it gives CASSFNRGLGETQYF.

J is TRBJ2-4 and V is TRBV2; 10 bases are shared with TRBD1. The germline V gene encodes CDR1 SNHLY and CDR2 FYNNEI. This CDR3 has 16 amino acids. Trimming at V came to 1 base and at J to 2 bases, leaving 2 bases not matched to a gene. CDR3 residues: CASSEGQGATKNIQYF. The CDR3 DNA sequence: TGTGCCAGCAGTGAAGGACAGGGGGCAACCAAAAACATTCAGTACTTC.